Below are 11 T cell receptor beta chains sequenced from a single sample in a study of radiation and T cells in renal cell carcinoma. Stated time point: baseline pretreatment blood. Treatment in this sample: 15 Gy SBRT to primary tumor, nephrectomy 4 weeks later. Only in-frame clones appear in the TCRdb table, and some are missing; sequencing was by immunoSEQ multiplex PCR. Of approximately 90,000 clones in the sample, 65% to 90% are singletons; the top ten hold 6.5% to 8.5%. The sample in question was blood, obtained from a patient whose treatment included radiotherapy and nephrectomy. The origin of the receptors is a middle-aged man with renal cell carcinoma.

The CDR3 nucleotides read TGTGCCAGCAGTTCGGGACAGTTTCAGCCCCAGCATTTT. It yields the protein CASSSGQFQPQHF. V and J are TRBV27 and TRBJ1-5; the match to TRBD1 covers 7 bases. The germline V gene encodes CDR1 MNHEY and CDR2 SMNVEV (reference sequence). The CDR3 contains 13 residues. After removal of 4 bases from V and 6 bases from J, the junction contained 3 bases not matched to a gene.

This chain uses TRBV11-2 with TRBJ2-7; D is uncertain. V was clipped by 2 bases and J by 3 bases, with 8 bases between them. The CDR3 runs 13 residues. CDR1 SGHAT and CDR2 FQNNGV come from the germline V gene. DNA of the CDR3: TGTGCCAGCAGCTTACCGTTGGTCTACGAGCAGTACTTC. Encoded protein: CASSLPLVYEQYF.

As DNA, the CDR3 is TGTGCCAGCTCTCCCCGCGAGGGTGGCTACACCTTC. Translating gives CASSPREGGYTF. J is TRBJ1-2 and V is TRBV18; no definite D call. There are 12 residues in the CDR3. V lost 6 bases and J 7 bases, leaving 12 bases between the germline ends. Germline V lookup: CDR1 KGHSH, CDR2 LQKENI.

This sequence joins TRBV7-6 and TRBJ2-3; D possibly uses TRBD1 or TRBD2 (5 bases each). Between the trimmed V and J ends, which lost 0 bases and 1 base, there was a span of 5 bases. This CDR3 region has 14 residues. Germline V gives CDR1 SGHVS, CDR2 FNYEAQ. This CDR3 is CASSLAGGTDTQYF. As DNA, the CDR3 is TGTGCCAGCAGCTTAGCGGGGGGCACAGATACGCAGTATTTT.

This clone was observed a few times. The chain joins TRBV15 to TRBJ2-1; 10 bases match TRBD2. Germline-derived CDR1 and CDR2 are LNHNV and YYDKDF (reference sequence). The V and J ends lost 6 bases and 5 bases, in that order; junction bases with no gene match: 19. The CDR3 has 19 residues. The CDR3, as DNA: TGTGCCACCAGACCCCCCGGAGCGGGGGGGCCAGGGAATAACAATGAGCAGTTCTTC. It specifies CATRPPGAGGPGNNNEQFF. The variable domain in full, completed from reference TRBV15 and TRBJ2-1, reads DAMVIQNPRYQVTQFGKPVTLSCSQTLNHNVMYWYQQKSSQAPKLLFHYYDKDFNNEADTPDNFQSRRPNTSFCFLDIRSPGLGDTAMYLCATRPPGAGGPGNNNEQFFGPGTRLTVL.

CDR3 loop: CASRDSGMSETQYF. CDR3 in DNA: TGTGCCAGCAGAGATAGCGGGATGTCTGAGACCCAGTACTTC. The V gene is TRBV5-4, the J gene TRBJ2-5; 8 bases fit TRBD2. The CDR3 runs 14 residues. The V segment lost 5 bases and the J segment 5 bases; nucleotides outside the gene matches: 8. Germline CDR1 reads SGHNT; CDR2 reads YYREEE (reference sequence).

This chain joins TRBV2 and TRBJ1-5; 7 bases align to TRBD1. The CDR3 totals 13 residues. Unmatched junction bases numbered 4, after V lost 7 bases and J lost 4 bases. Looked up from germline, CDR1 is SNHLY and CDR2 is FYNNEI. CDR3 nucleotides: TGTGCCAGCACCGGACAGGTTAATCAGCCCCAGCATTTT. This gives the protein CASTGQVNQPQHF. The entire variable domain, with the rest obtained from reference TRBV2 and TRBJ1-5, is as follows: EPEVTQTPSHQVTQMGQEVILRCVPISNHLYFYWYRQILGQKVEFLVSFYNNEISEKSEIFDDQFSVERPDGSNFTLKIRSTKLEDSAMYFCASTGQVNQPQHFGDGTRLSIL.

The CDR3 spells CASSEQGVWAKNIQYF. The CDR3 DNA sequence: TGTGCCAGCAGCGAACAGGGTGTTTGGGCCAAAAACATTCAGTACTTC. This chain connects TRBV9 to TRBJ2-4; a weak D match, TRBD1 (6 bases). Trimming left V 3 bases short and J 1 base short, with 14 bases between. CDR3 length: 16 residues. Germline V CDR1 and CDR2: SGDLS, YYNGEE.

CDR3 bases: TGTGCCAGTATCCCTCATCGTGGGGGAAAGTCTTCCTCTGGGGCCAACGTCCTGACTTTC. Translated: CASIPHRGGKSSSGANVLTF. The chain carries TRBV19 and TRBJ2-6, with D tentatively TRBD1 or TRBD2 (5 bases each). CDR1 LNHDA and CDR2 SQIVND come from the germline V gene (reference sequence). Trimming stripped 7 bases from V and 0 bases from J, with 25 bases between. CDR3 length: 20 amino acids.

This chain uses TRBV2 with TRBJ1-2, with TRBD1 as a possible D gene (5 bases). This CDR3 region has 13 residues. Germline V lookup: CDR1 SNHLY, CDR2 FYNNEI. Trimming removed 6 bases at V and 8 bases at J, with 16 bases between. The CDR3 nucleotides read TGTGCCAGCAGCGCGGACACCTACGGGGGCTACACCTTC. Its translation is CASSADTYGGYTF.

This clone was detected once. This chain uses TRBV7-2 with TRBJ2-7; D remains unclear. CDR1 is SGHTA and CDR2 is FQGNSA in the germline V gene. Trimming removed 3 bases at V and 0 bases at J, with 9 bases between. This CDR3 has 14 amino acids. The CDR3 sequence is CASSFTESSYEQYF. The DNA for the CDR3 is TGTGCCAGCAGCTTTACAGAGAGCTCCTACGAGCAGTACTTC.